The T cell receptor (beta chain) described here comes from a study of OX40 agonist ivuxolimab in advanced cancers. About the research overall: The study treated patients with ivuxolimab, an agonistic anti-OX40 (CD134) antibody. Study-wide results and caveats: It was also the case that some nonresponders had low normalized T-cell clonal expansion.

A history of autoimmune disease or systemic immunosuppression excluded patients. Sequenced by immunoSEQ multiplex PCR; TCRdb stores in-frame clones only, minus some. The sample includes some 74,000 clones, roughly four fifths of them seen just once. For this clone: No antigen is known for it.

This CDR3 has 16 amino acids. Germline V gene sequence: CDR1 MNHEY, CDR2 SMNVEV (reference sequence). V shed 8 bases and J 4 bases; nucleotides not matched to a gene: 12. This material consisted of CD4+ or CD8+ T cells sorted from blood, taken in a trial of the OX40 agonist ivuxolimab. The clonotype was recovered from an adult with an advanced solid tumor such as melanoma, head and neck, liver or kidney cancer. V gene TRBV27 combines with J gene TRBJ2-7; 12 bases are shared with TRBD2. The CDR3 nucleotides are TGTGCCAGCCGACTAGCGGGAGTGATCGGCGTGTACGAGCAGTACTTC. Encoded protein: CASRLAGVIGVYEQYF.